Detailed here is one T cell receptor (beta chain). The source of the sample is a study of radiation and T cells in renal cell carcinoma. The CDR3 spans 16 residues. V was clipped by 0 bases and J by 2 bases, with 14 bases between them. Using immunoSEQ multiplex PCR, the repertoire was profiled, and TCRdb retains in-frame clones only, with some absent. The data show some 72,000 clones, around 76% seen once. Indicated time point: blood 2 weeks post-SBRT. Treatment reported: 15 Gy SBRT to primary tumor, nephrectomy 4 weeks later. The specimen was blood, collected from a patient whose treatment included radiotherapy and nephrectomy. The rearrangement links TRBV23-1 to TRBJ2-7, with D perhaps TRBD1 or TRBD2 (5 bases each). TRBV23-1 is an open reading frame, and its role is uncertain. The clonotype originates from a man aged 55 to 69 with renal cell carcinoma. Here the CDR3 reads CASSQSARGGTYEQYF. CDR3 coding DNA: TGCGCCAGCAGTCAATCAGCACGGGGCGGAACCTACGAGCAGTACTTC.